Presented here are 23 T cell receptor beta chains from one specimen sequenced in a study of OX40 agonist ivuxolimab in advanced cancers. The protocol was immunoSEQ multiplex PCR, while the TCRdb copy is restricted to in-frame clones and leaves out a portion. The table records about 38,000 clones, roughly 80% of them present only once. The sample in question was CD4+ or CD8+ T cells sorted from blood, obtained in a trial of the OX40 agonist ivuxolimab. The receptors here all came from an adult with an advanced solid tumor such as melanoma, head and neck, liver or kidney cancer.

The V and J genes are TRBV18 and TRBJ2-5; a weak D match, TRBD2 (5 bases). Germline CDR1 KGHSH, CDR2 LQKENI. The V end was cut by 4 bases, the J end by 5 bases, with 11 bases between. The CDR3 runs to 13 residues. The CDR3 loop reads CASSRDGVETQYF. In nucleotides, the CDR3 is TGTGCCAGCTCACGCGACGGGGTGGAGACCCAGTACTTC.

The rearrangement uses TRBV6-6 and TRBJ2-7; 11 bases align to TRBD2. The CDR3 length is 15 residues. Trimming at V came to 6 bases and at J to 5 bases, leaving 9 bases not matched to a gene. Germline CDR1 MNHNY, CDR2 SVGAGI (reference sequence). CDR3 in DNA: TGTGCCAGCAGATTGCTAGCGGGAGGATCAGACGAGCAGTACTTC. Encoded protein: CASRLLAGGSDEQYF.

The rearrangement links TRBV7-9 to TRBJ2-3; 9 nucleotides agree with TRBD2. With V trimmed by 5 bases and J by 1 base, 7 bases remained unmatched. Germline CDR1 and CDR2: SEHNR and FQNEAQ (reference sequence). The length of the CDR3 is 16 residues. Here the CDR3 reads CASSAGGSSRTDTQYF. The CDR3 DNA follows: TGTGCCAGCAGCGCGGGAGGGTCTAGCCGCACAGATACGCAGTATTTT.

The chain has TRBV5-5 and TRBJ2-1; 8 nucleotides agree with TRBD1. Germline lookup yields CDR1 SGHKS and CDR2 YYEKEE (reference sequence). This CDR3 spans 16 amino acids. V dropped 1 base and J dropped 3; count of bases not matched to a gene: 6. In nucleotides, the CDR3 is TGTGCCAGCAGCTTGATTGGGACAGGCGGCTACAATGAGCAGTTCTTC. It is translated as CASSLIGTGGYNEQFF. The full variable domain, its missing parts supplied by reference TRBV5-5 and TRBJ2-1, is DAGVTQSPTHLIKTRGQQVTLRCSPISGHKSVSWYQQVLGQGPQFIFQYYEKEERGRGNFPDRFSARQFPNYSSELNVNALLLGDSALYLCASSLIGTGGYNEQFFGPGTRLTVL.

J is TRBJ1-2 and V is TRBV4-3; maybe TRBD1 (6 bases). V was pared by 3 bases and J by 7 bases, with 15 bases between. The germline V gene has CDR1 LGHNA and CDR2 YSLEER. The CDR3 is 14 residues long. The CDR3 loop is CASSQAGTRFGYTF. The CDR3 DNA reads TGCGCCAGCAGCCAGGCCGGGACACGGTTTGGCTACACCTTC.

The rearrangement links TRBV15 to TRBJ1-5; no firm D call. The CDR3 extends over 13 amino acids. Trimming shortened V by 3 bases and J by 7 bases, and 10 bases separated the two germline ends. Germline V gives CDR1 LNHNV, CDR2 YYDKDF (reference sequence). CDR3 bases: TGTGCCACCAGCAGGTGGCTCCTGCAGCCCCAGCATTTT. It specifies CATSRWLLQPQHF. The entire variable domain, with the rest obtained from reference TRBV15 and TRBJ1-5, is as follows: DAMVIQNPRYQVTQFGKPVTLSCSQTLNHNVMYWYQQKSSQAPKLLFHYYDKDFNNEADTPDNFQSRRPNTSFCFLDIRSPGLGDTAMYLCATSRWLLQPQHFGDGTRLSIL.

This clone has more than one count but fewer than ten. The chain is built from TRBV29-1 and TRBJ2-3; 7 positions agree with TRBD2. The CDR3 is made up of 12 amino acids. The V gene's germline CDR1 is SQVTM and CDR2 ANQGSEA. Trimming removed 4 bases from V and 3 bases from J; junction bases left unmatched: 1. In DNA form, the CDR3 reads TGCAGCGTTGGGGGGGGAACAGATACGCAGTATTTT. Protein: CSVGGGTDTQYF.

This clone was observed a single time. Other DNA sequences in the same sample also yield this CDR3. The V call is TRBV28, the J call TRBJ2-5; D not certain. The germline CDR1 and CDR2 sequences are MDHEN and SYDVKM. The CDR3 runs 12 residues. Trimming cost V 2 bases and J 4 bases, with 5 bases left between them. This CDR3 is CASSLLGETQYF. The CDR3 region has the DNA TGTGCCAGCAGTTTACTGGGAGAGACCCAGTACTTC.

The CDR3 sequence: CASSPKGSNTEAFF. The CDR3 region has the DNA TGTGCCAGCTCACCAAAGGGATCGAACACTGAAGCTTTCTTT. This rearrangement joins TRBV18 to TRBJ1-1; D gene ambiguous. Germline V gene data show CDR1 as KGHSH and CDR2 as LQKENI. Trimming cost V 2 bases and J 1 base, with 8 bases left between them. The CDR3 sequence is 14 residues long.

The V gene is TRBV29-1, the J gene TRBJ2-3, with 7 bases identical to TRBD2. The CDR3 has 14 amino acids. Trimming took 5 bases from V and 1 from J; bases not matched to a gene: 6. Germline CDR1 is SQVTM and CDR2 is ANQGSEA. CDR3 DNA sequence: TGCAGCGTTACATTCCGGGGGGGCACAGATACGCAGTATTTT. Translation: CSVTFRGGTDTQYF.

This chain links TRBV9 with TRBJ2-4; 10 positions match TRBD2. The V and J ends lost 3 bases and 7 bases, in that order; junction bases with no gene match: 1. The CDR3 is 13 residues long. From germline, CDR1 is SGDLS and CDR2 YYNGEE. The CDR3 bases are TGTGCCAGCAGCGCGACTAGCGGGAACATTCAGTACTTC. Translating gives CASSATSGNIQYF.

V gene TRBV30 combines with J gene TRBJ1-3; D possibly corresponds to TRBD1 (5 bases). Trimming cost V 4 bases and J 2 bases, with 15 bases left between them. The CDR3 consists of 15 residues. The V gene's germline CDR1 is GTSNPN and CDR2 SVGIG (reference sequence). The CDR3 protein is CAWTPAGATGNTIYF. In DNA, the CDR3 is TGTGCCTGGACCCCCGCCGGGGCGACTGGAAACACCATATATTTT.

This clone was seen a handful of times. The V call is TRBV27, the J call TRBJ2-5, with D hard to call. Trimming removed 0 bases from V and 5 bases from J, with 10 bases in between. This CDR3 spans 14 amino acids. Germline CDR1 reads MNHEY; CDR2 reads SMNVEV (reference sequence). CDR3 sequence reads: CASSLSDIRETQYF. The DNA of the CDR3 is TGTGCCAGCAGTTTATCCGACATCCGGGAGACCCAGTACTTC.

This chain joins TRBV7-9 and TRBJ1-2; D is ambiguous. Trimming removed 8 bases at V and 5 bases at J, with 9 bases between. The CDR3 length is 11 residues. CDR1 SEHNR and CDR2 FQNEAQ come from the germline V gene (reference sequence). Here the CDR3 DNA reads TGTGCCAGCGGCCAGGCATATGGCTACACCTTC. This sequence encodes CASGQAYGYTF.

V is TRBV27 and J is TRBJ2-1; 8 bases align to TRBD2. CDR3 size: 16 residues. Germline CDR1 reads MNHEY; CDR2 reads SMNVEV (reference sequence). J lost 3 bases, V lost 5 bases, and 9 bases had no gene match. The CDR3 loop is CASSPRGGAGYNEQFF. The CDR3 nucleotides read TGTGCCAGCAGTCCCCGGGGGGGCGCGGGCTACAATGAGCAGTTCTTC.

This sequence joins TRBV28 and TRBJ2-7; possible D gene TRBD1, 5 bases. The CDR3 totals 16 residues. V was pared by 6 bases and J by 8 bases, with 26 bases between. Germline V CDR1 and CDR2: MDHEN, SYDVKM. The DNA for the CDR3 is TGTGCCAGCAGCCCTCCCGCAGGAAGGGGTCTTATCAAGCAGTACTTC. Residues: CASSPPAGRGLIKQYF.

The CDR3 loop reads CASSPGQGSPYEQYF. Written as DNA, the CDR3 is TGTGCCAGCTCACCAGGGCAGGGTAGCCCCTACGAGCAGTACTTC. The gene calls are TRBV18 and TRBJ2-7, with D maybe TRBD1 (5 bases). CDR1 and CDR2 (germline): KGHSH, LQKENI. V was cut by 2 bases and J by 2 bases, with 13 bases left in between. The CDR3 runs to 15 residues.

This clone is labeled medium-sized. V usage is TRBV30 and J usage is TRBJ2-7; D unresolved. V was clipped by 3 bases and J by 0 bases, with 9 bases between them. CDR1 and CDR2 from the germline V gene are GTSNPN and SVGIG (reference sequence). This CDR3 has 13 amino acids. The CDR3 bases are TGTGCCTGGAGCGGGCAGAGCTCCTACGAGCAGTACTTC. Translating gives CAWSGQSSYEQYF.

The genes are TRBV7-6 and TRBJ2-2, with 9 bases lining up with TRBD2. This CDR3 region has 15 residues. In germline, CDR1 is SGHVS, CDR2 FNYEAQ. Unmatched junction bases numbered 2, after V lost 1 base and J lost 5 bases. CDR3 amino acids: CASSLGLAGTGELFF. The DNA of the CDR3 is TGTGCCAGCAGCTTAGGGCTAGCGGGAACCGGGGAGCTGTTTTTT. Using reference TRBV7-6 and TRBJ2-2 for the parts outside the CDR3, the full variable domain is GAGVSQSPRYKVTKRGQDVALRCDPISGHVSLYWYRQALGQGPEFLTYFNYEAQQDKSGLPNDRFSAERPEGSISTLTIQRTEQRDSAMYRCASSLGLAGTGELFFGEGSRLTVL.

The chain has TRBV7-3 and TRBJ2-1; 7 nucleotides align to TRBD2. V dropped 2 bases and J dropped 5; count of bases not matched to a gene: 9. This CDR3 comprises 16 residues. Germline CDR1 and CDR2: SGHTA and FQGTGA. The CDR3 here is CASSLYKSSGNNEQFF. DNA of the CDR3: TGTGCCAGCAGCTTATATAAGTCTAGCGGTAACAATGAGCAGTTCTTC.

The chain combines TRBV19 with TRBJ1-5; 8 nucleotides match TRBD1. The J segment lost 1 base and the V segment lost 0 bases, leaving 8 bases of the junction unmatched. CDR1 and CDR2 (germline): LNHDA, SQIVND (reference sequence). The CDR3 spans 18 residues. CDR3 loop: CASSIDHPRGLSNQPQHF. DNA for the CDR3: TGTGCCAGTAGTATAGATCACCCCAGGGGGCTGAGCAATCAGCCCCAGCATTTT.

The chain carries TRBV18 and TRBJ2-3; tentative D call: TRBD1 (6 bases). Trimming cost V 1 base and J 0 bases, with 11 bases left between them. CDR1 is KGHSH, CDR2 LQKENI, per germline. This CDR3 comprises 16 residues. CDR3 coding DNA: TGTGCCAGCTCACCACTACAGGGTGGGAGCACAGATACGCAGTATTTT. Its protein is CASSPLQGGSTDTQYF.

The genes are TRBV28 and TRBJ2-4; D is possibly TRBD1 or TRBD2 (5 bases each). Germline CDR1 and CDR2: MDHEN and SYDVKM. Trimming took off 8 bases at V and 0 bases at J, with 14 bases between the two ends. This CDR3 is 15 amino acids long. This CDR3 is CASGGTVSAKNIQYF. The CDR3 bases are TGTGCCAGCGGGGGAACAGTATCAGCCAAAAACATTCAGTACTTC.